This TCR beta chain was captured by sequencing in a study of monozygotic twins with inflammatory bowel disease. Study observations and caveats: IBD patients share fewer clonotypes with other people than healthy twins do, especially with disease activity.

Concerning this clonotype itself: Its antigen is still unknown.

Each UMI, carrying a 6-nucleotide sample barcode, came from template switching. TCRalpha along with TCRbeta cDNA was subjected to two nested PCRs lasting 16 and 9 cycles. TCRdb re-called the 5' RACE reads and shows each CDR3 protein once, DNA omitted. The sample totals around 97,000 distinct CDR3 sequences. The CDR3 is 15 amino acids. CDR1 and CDR2 from the germline V gene are SGHDT and YYEEEE. Material: blood. The clonotype was recovered from a human donor with ulcerative colitis or Crohn's disease, or a healthy co-twin of an affected twin (not recorded which). The chain employs TRBV5-6 and TRBJ2-3; TCRdb indicates TRBD2, and absent DNA this call remains unverified. The CDR3 protein is CASSTGLANTDTQYF.